This TCR beta chain appears in the sequencing data of a study of cytomegalovirus exposure and HLA in healthy donors. To note about this clone: Its antigen remains unidentified.

Primers: 60 Vbeta forward and 13 Jbeta reverse. The assay was immunoSEQ multiplex PCR, and TCRdb's table has in-frame clones only and misses some. Of 250,000 to 350,000 clones in the sample, around 86% were seen once. Study-wide results and limits: Upon later analysis, TCR association rates were observed to vary by HLA locus, being highest for DRB1 and lowest for HLA-C.

J was trimmed by 4 bases and V by 7 bases; bases with no gene match: 8. This CDR3 region has 13 residues. Germline loops: CDR1 SGHRS, CDR2 YFSETQ. The chain couples TRBV5-1 to TRBJ2-7; 7 bases are a match to TRBD1. This receptor was taken from a man aged 40-55 years in good health and CMV-seropositive. The specimen was PBMCs. The CDR3 protein is CASGPGGGYEQYF. In DNA, the CDR3 is TGCGCCAGCGGGCCAGGGGGTGGTTACGAGCAGTACTTC.